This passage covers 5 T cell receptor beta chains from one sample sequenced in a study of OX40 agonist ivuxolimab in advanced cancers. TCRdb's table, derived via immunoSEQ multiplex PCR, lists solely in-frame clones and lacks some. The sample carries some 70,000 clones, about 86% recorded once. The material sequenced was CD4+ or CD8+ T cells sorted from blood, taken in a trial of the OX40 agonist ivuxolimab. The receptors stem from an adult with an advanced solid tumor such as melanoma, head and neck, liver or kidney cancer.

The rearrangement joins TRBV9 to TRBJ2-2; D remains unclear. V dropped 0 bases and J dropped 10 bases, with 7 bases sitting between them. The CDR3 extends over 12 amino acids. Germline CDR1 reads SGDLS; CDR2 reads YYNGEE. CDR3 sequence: CASSVVFSELFF. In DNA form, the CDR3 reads TGTGCCAGCAGCGTAGTTTTTTCGGAGCTGTTTTTT.

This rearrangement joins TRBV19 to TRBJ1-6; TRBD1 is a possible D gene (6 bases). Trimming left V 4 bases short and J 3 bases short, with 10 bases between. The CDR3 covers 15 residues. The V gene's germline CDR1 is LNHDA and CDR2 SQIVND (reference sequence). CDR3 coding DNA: TGTGCCAGTAGTAGCGGACAGCTCTATAATTCACCCCTCCACTTT. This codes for CASSSGQLYNSPLHF.

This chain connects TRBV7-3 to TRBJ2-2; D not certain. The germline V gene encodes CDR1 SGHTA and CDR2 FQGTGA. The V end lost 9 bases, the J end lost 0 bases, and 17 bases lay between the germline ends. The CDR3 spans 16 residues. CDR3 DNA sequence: TGTGCCAGTGGCCCAAATAGGGCCTCGAACACCGGGGAGCTGTTTTTT. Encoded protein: CASGPNRASNTGELFF.

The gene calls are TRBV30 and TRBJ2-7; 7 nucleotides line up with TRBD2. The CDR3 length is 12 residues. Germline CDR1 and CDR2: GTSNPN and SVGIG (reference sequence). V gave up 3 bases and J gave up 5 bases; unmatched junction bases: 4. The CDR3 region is CAWRGGSHEQYF. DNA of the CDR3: TGTGCCTGGAGGGGGGGGTCCCACGAGCAGTACTTC.

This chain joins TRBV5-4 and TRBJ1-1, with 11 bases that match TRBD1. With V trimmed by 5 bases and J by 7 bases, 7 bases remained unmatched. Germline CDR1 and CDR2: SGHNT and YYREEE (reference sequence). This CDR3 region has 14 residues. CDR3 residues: CASSRRDRGIEAFF. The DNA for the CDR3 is TGTGCCAGCAGTAGGCGGGACAGGGGGATTGAAGCTTTCTTT.